This TCR beta chain emerged from a study of beta chain features in type 1 diabetes (dated by TCRdb to 2017 to 2018). Some background on the complete study: Patients and healthy donors did not differ in mean age, gender distribution, total cell number or subset yield. A total of 107,917,701 sorted cells were examined across all samples, and RNA yield correlated strongly with the number of cells per subset. The study compared the TCRB repertoires of sorted circulating CD4+ T cell subsets in recently diagnosed type 1 diabetes patients with those in matched healthy donors. Naive and central memory subsets were obtained from all 30 or so donors, but regulatory and stem cell-like memory subsets were isolated from only 8 patients and 8 healthy donors. Overall study results and their limits: At VDJ recombination sites, type 1 diabetes patients had fewer insertions and more deleted nucleotides, which implies abnormalities in thymic rearrangement. Because small numbers of individuals were included in the HLA sub-analyses, any influence of HLA type on TCRB rearrangement was left unresolved. Because cDNA was sequenced instead of genomic DNA, highly expressing activated cells could be over-represented, though the groups showed no difference in activation or CD3 levels. The naive, central memory and regulatory TCRB repertoires appeared to resemble one another more closely among patients than among healthy donors. In all four CD4+ subsets, TCRB CDR3 length was moderately but significantly shorter in type 1 diabetes patients. Shorter templates might be favored by PCR, yet because patient and control samples were amplified and corrected together, any such skew would affect both groups equally.

This clone was counted a few times. This receptor's antigen is unknown. No per-base quality is available; no much larger clone lies one base away. The entire amount of isolated RNA was reverse transcribed using the High Capacity cDNA Reverse Transcription Kit, so the sequenced TCRB transcripts were expressed ones. Deep immunoSEQ sequencing was applied to naive, central memory and regulatory T cell samples, giving an average of around 3.4 million total reads per sample. Sorted cells were lysed in RLT buffer, and RNA was extracted using DNase-treated RNeasy Micro or Mini kits according to cell number. Each cell subset was processed on its own to prevent cross-contamination, while patient and healthy donor samples were processed together. Using the immunoSEQ multiplex PCR, TCRB sequences were amplified from cDNA into 87-bp fragments spanning the CDR3 region. Sequencing of the amplicons was performed on the Illumina HiSeq platform. The authors processed their data as follows. PCR bias was corrected computationally using synthetic template baselines, and reads within Hamming distance 2 were collapsed, with unmergeable singletons discarded. Reads were aligned to IMGT to assign V, D and J genes, CDR3 length, and insertions or deletions at six rearrangement sites. Clonotype counts were normalized to sorted cell number within each subset before computing true diversity and Gini coefficients with the tcR R package. The overlap coefficient, calculated on TCRB nucleotide sequences, was used to quantify repertoire sharing. Out-of-frame TCRB sequences from naive cells were analyzed to stand in for the pre-selection repertoire. Sourced from immuneACCESS, this table was stored by TCRdb with only in-frame sequences that have V and J called. A share of the clones is absent; for the studies checked, an unresolved V gene accounts for under half, and the remainder has no known explanation. That table supplies the V and J calls and clone size; D and trimming were determined from the DNA. Counted in this sample were 350,000 to 400,000 clones; around 15% of them appeared once. The ten largest account for approximately 0.019% of the sample.

Each donor gave one peripheral blood draw, around 0.12 L on average, collected into heparinised tubes. A BD FACSAria II was used to sort naive, central memory, regulatory and stem cell-like memory CD4+ T cells with a panel that included CD45RO, CCR7, CD25, CD127, CD95 and CD27. A purity above 95% was achieved for all sorted populations. PBMCs were isolated immediately by Lymphoprep density gradient centrifugation and stained directly without culture. To minimize batch effects, samples were stained and sorted in pairs, one healthy donor with one patient per experiment. The CDR1 and CDR2 encoded by the germline V gene are SGDLS and YYNGEE. The CDR3 holds 14 amino acids from the cysteine to the phenylalanine. The kept DNA is CDR3 alone, 42 bases in frame from the first base. Cut back by 3 bases and 5 bases, the V and J ends lie 14 bases apart.

Source material: naive CD4+ T cells from blood. This sample's cell subset or site label indicates: true naive CD4+ T cells. The TCR comes from a woman between 18 and 30 years old in good health. The V and J genes are TRBV9 and TRBJ2-5; the D segment could be TRBD2, given 6 matching bases. The nucleotides are TGTGCCAGCAGCGCTAAGCGGGTCGAGGAGACCCAGTACTTC. Translated, it reads CASSAKRVEETQYF.